This entry lists 21 T cell receptor beta chains sequenced from one sample in a study of T cell responses to AZD1222 COVID-19 vaccine (dated by TCRdb to 2020 to 2023). This specimen's time point label, interpreted: about 28 days (+/-7) after the second vaccine dose. Libraries were built with the immunoSEQ multiplex PCR assay. The immuneACCESS repertoire file appears here via TCRdb, limited to in-frame rearrangements. These files lack a portion of the clones; in checked studies, under half of the deficit traces to unresolved V genes, and the cause of the others is not known. In this sample the table shows 150,000 to 200,000 clones, 94% of which occur a single time. The ten top clones hold roughly 1.7% of the sample. The sample consisted of peripheral blood, taken 28 days after the second AZD1222 dose. The receptors here all came from an adult who received the AZD1222 COVID-19 vaccine.

Remarks on this clone: Germline and junction disagree at one end, which may indicate a read error. Other DNA variants within this sample encode the same CDR3. The chain joins TRBV20-1 to TRBJ1-1, with a tentative D call TRBD1 (6 bases). Germline V gene sequence: CDR1 DFQATT, CDR2 SNEGSKA (reference sequence). The CDR3 is 11 amino acids. CDR3 bases: TGCAGTGCCAGAGGGGGGGCTGAAGCTTTCTTT. Translating it yields CSARGGAEAFF.

This rearrangement joins TRBV6-4 to TRBJ2-5; D is undetermined. Trimming took 5 bases from V and 1 from J, leaving 8 bases between them. The CDR3 runs 13 residues. Germline-derived CDR1 and CDR2 are MRHNA and SNTAGT. The CDR3 region is CASSKDVQETQYF. The CDR3 bases are TGTGCCAGCAGTAAAGACGTCCAAGAGACCCAGTACTTC.

This sequence joins TRBV19 and TRBJ1-1; maybe TRBD1 (5 bases). The CDR3 consists of 16 residues. V was clipped by 9 bases and J by 0 bases, with 20 bases between them. Per germline, CDR1 LNHDA and CDR2 SQIVND (reference sequence). The DNA of the CDR3 is TGTGCCAGCAAATCGGGGGGGGTCCTCATGAACACTGAAGCTTTCTTT. Translated, it gives CASKSGGVLMNTEAFF.

J is TRBJ2-5 and V is TRBV4-2; D call uncertain. The germline CDR1 and CDR2 sequences are LGHNA and YNFKEQ. The CDR3 is made up of 17 amino acids. Between the trimmed V and J ends, which lost 0 bases and 1 base, there was a span of 15 bases. The CDR3: CASSQETQAGGQETQYF. DNA of the CDR3: TGTGCCAGCAGCCAAGAAACCCAGGCTGGCGGCCAAGAGACCCAGTACTTC.

The V call is TRBV6-5, the J call TRBJ1-2, with 7 bases lining up with TRBD1. V trimming: 2 bases; J trimming: 7 bases; junction bases outside the gene matches: 10. Germline V gene sequence: CDR1 MNHEY, CDR2 SVGAGI. This CDR3 is 15 amino acids long. The CDR3, as DNA: TGTGCCAGCAGTTACAAAGTAGACAGGGTCAGTGGCTACACCTTC. Translating it yields CASSYKVDRVSGYTF.

This clone was picked up one time. This chain connects TRBV4-3 to TRBJ1-2; 10 bases agree with TRBD1. V was clipped by 3 bases and J by 3 bases; unmatched bases: 7. Germline V gene lookup returns CDR1 LGHNA and CDR2 YSLEER. There are 16 residues in the CDR3. CDR3 amino acids: CASSQAGTGVDYGYTF. In DNA form, the CDR3 reads TGCGCCAGCAGCCAGGCCGGGACAGGGGTGGACTATGGCTACACCTTC.

The chain recombines TRBV24-1 with TRBJ2-1, with D perhaps matching TRBD1 (5 bases). The ends were cut back, 2 bases at V and 6 bases at J, with 16 bases in the middle. Germline lookup yields CDR1 KGHDR and CDR2 SFDVKD. CDR3 size: 16 residues. CDR3 amino acids: CATSDSGRGPVNEQFF. In DNA form, the CDR3 reads TGTGCCACCAGTGATTCTGGTAGGGGCCCGGTCAATGAGCAGTTCTTC.

The rearrangement joins TRBV5-1 to TRBJ2-5, with D tentatively TRBD1 (8 bases). Between the trimmed V and J ends, which lost 3 bases and 4 bases, there was a span of 13 bases. From germline, CDR1 is SGHRS and CDR2 YFSETQ. This CDR3 is 14 amino acids long. DNA for the CDR3: TGCGCCAGCAGCTCAGGGGGCGGGGGAGAGACCCAGTACTTC. It codes for CASSSGGGGETQYF. Full variable domain (remainder filled in from reference TRBV5-1 and TRBJ2-5): KAGVTQTPRYLIKTRGQQVTLSCSPISGHRSVSWYQQTPGQGLQFLFEYFSETQRNKGNFPGRFSGRQFSNSRSEMNVSTLELGDSALYLCASSSGGGGETQYFGPGTRLLVL.

This clone showed up just once. This chain links TRBV3-1 (or the pseudogene TRBV3-2) with TRBJ1-1, with no clear D. This CDR3 spans 13 amino acids. Per germline, CDR1 LGHDT and CDR2 YNNKEL (reference sequence). The V gene lost 1 base and the J gene lost 8 bases, with 11 bases spanning the gap. The CDR3 protein is CASSQGEGREAFF. CDR3 bases: TGTGCCAGCAGCCAAGGGGAAGGGCGGGAAGCTTTCTTT.

The V and J genes are TRBV6-5 and TRBJ2-7; a possible D gene is TRBD2 (8 bases). The CDR3 spans 15 residues. Germline loops: CDR1 MNHEY, CDR2 SVGAGI. V shed 0 bases and J shed 6 bases, with 15 bases lying between them. CDR3 loop: CASSYSDGRGREQYF. As DNA, the CDR3 is TGTGCCAGCAGTTACTCAGACGGGAGGGGGCGCGAGCAGTACTTC.

Of note for this clone: In the same sample, other DNA sequences code for this CDR3. J is TRBJ1-1 and V is TRBV27; D is ambiguous. Trimming removed 2 bases from V and 1 base from J, with 8 bases in between. Germline V gives CDR1 MNHEY, CDR2 SMNVEV (reference sequence). This CDR3 has 14 residues. DNA of the CDR3: TGTGCCAGCAGTTTACTTGGCGGGAACACTGAAGCTTTCTTT. This codes for CASSLLGGNTEAFF.

The genes are TRBV28 and TRBJ2-7; no definite D call. The CDR3 runs 12 residues. CDR1 and CDR2 from the germline V gene are MDHEN and SYDVKM. With 6 bases removed from V and 7 bases from J, the gap between germline ends came to 13 bases. The CDR3 protein is CASSLVTREQYF. CDR3 bases: TGTGCCAGCAGCCTAGTCACGAGGGAGCAGTACTTC.

The chain carries TRBV3-1 (or the pseudogene TRBV3-2) and TRBJ2-7; 8 nucleotides agree with TRBD1. Germline CDR1 LGHDT, CDR2 YNNKEL (reference sequence). The V gene end was trimmed by 4 bases and the J gene end by 0 bases; junction bases not matched to a gene: 5. The CDR3 consists of 15 residues. For the CDR3, the DNA is TGTGCCAGCAGCCCCGGACAGGGCCGCTCCTACGAGCAGTACTTC. The encoded protein is CASSPGQGRSYEQYF.

CDR3 amino acids: CASSRGTGGRGTDTQYF. CDR3 in DNA: TGTGCCAGCAGCCGCGGGACAGGGGGTCGTGGCACAGATACGCAGTATTTT. This chain connects TRBV7-9 to TRBJ2-3; 11 nucleotides align to TRBD1. Germline CDR1 is SEHNR and CDR2 is FQNEAQ (reference sequence). CDR3 length: 17 amino acids. Trimming removed 5 bases from V and 1 base from J; junction bases left unmatched: 8. The full variable domain, with the rest looked up from reference TRBV7-9 and TRBJ2-3, is DTGVSQNPRHKITKRGQNVTFRCDPISEHNRLYWYRQTLGQGPEFLTYFQNEAQLEKSRLLSDRFSAERPKGSFSTLEIQRTEQGDSAMYLCASSRGTGGRGTDTQYFGPGTRLTVL.

This chain connects TRBV6-4 to TRBJ2-2; no definite D call. V was shortened by 2 bases and J by 6 bases, with 7 bases between the two germline ends. This CDR3 is 13 amino acids long. Germline loops: CDR1 MRHNA, CDR2 SNTAGT. The CDR3 here is CASSDREAGELFF. CDR3 sequence (DNA): TGTGCCAGCAGTGACAGGGAAGCCGGGGAGCTGTTTTTT.

The rearrangement links TRBV12-3 or TRBV12-4 to TRBJ1-2; D might be TRBD1 (5 bases). V was cut by 6 bases and J by 4 bases, with 12 bases left in between. The CDR3 length is 13 residues. The CDR3 region has the DNA TGTGCCAGCAGCCCCGCGGGACGCTATGGCTACACCTTC. As protein: CASSPAGRYGYTF.

The chain links TRBV2 to TRBJ2-1; D remains unclear. The CDR3 totals 15 residues. V lost 4 bases and J 0 bases, leaving 10 bases between the germline ends. Germline V gene data show CDR1 as SNHLY and CDR2 as FYNNEI. CDR3 region: CASSVGSSSYNEQFF. The DNA for the CDR3 is TGTGCCAGCAGTGTTGGTAGCAGCTCCTACAATGAGCAGTTCTTC.

This chain joins TRBV4-1 and TRBJ1-1, with D possibly matching TRBD1 (5 bases). V shed 2 bases and J shed 4 bases, with 23 bases lying between them. Germline V gives CDR1 MGHRA, CDR2 YSYEKL. The CDR3 extends over 18 amino acids. CDR3 loop: CASSQNHRNPTRGTEAFF. In DNA, the CDR3 is TGCGCCAGCAGCCAAAACCACCGTAATCCGACGAGGGGCACTGAAGCTTTCTTT.

This chain uses TRBV6-5 with TRBJ2-2, with 7 bases aligning to TRBD1. Germline V gene lookup returns CDR1 MNHEY and CDR2 SVGAGI. The V and J ends lost 6 bases and 4 bases, in that order; junction bases with no gene match: 5. The CDR3 contains 14 residues. CDR3 residues: CASRWGQPTGELFF. The CDR3 DNA sequence: TGTGCCAGCAGGTGGGGACAGCCCACCGGGGAGCTGTTTTTT.

The V and J genes are TRBV5-4 and TRBJ1-2, with D possibly matching TRBD1 (5 bases). In germline, CDR1 is SGHNT, CDR2 YYREEE (reference sequence). The germline V and J ends were trimmed by 10 bases and 6 bases, with 10 bases remaining between them. The CDR3 has 10 residues. CDR3: CALGGDGYTF. The CDR3 nucleotides read TGTGCCCTGGGGGGAGATGGCTACACCTTC.

J is TRBJ1-4 and V is TRBV5-1; TRBD1 aligns across 7 bases. Germline loops: CDR1 SGHRS, CDR2 YFSETQ. The CDR3 runs to 14 residues. The V and J ends lost 5 bases and 3 bases, in that order; junction bases with no gene match: 4. CDR3 sequence reads: CASRQGGSNEKLFF. The CDR3 bases are TGCGCCAGCAGGCAAGGGGGCTCTAATGAAAAACTGTTTTTT.